Listed here are 17 T cell receptor beta chains from one sample, sequenced in a study of cytomegalovirus exposure and HLA in healthy donors. Primers for the PCR totalled 60 Vbeta and 13 Jbeta. Produced via immunoSEQ multiplex PCR; TCRdb's table is partial and in-frame only. The repertoire holds approximately 170,000 clones, more than 80% seen once, with about 2.4% in the top ten. The specimen sequenced was PBMCs. The receptors were sampled from a male donor in good health and CMV-seronegative.

The chain has TRBV7-2 and TRBJ2-7; D is undetermined. The V gene lost 1 base and the J gene lost 3 bases, with 10 bases spanning the gap. CDR3 size: 14 residues. Germline values: CDR1 SGHTA, CDR2 FQGNSA. This chain's CDR3 is CASSLVPDNYEQYF. Written as DNA, the CDR3 is TGTGCCAGCAGCTTAGTTCCAGACAACTACGAGCAGTACTTC. The whole variable domain, filled in from reference TRBV7-2 and TRBJ2-7, reads GAGVSQSPSNKVTEKGKDVELRCDPISGHTALYWYRQSLGQGLEFLIYFQGNSAPDKSGLPSDRFSAERTGGSVSTLTIQRTQQEDSAVYLCASSLVPDNYEQYFGPGTRLTVT.

J is TRBJ1-6 and V is TRBV9; the D is unclear. V was clipped by 10 bases and J by 8 bases, with 19 bases between them. CDR3 length: 14 amino acids. Germline loops: CDR1 SGDLS, CDR2 YYNGEE. CDR3 residues: CAGPARGRHSPLHF. The DNA for the CDR3 is TGTGCCGGACCGGCCCGGGGAAGGCATTCACCCCTCCACTTT.

The chain combines TRBV2 with TRBJ2-3; no clear D gene. V lost 4 bases to trimming and J lost 2 bases, with 13 bases between them. This CDR3 contains 15 residues. From germline, CDR1 is SNHLY and CDR2 FYNNEI. The CDR3 coding sequence is TGTGCCAGCAGTGTGCGTCTAGTACTCACAGATACGCAGTATTTT. Its protein product is CASSVRLVLTDTQYF.

This clone was counted once. This chain uses TRBV19 with TRBJ2-3; 11 bases fit TRBD1. V dropped 6 bases and J dropped 4; count of bases not matched to a gene: 12. The CDR3 covers 17 residues. Germline CDR1 LNHDA, CDR2 SQIVND (reference sequence). The CDR3 loop is CASSRRWGQGVPDTQYF. For the CDR3, the DNA is TGTGCCAGTAGCAGGAGGTGGGGACAGGGGGTACCAGATACGCAGTATTTT.

The V and J genes are TRBV5-4 and TRBJ1-1; D is unclear. Trimming removed 2 bases at V and 1 base at J, with 9 bases between. The germline CDR1 and CDR2 sequences are SGHNT and YYREEE (reference sequence). The CDR3 is 14 residues long. The CDR3 is CASSFYLTNTEAFF. The CDR3 region has the DNA TGTGCCAGCAGCTTCTACTTAACGAACACTGAAGCTTTCTTT.

The chain is built from TRBV7-3 and TRBJ1-1, with 10 bases that match TRBD1. This CDR3 region has 17 residues. Germline V gene data show CDR1 as SGHTA and CDR2 as FQGTGA. V dropped 1 base and J dropped 2; count of bases not matched to a gene: 7. CDR3 amino acids: CASSLIGTGVSNTEAFF. CDR3 DNA: TGTGCCAGCAGCTTAATTGGGACAGGGGTTTCCAACACTGAAGCTTTCTTT.

This clone has just a few counts. The chain has TRBV27 and TRBJ2-7; D uncertain. The CDR3 sequence is 11 residues long. Germline assignment: CDR1 MNHEY and CDR2 SMNVEV (reference sequence). V was cut by 4 bases and J by 6 bases, with 7 bases left in between. The CDR3 sequence: CASSSSCEQYF. The CDR3 nucleotides are TGTGCCAGCAGTTCCAGTTGCGAGCAGTACTTC.

Remarks on this clone: The sample contains more than one DNA sequence encoding this CDR3. The chain carries TRBV6-1 and TRBJ2-3; 10 bases map to TRBD2. The junction had 1 base not matched to a gene; V was cut back by 0 bases and J by 1 base. The CDR3 length is 16 residues. The germline V gene has CDR1 MNHNS and CDR2 SASEGT. The CDR3 bases are TGTGCCAGCAGTGAAGCCCTAGCGGGGGGCACAGATACGCAGTATTTT. Residues: CASSEALAGGTDTQYF.

The genes are TRBV30 and TRBJ2-7; TRBD1 agrees at 8 bases. Germline V lookup: CDR1 GTSNPN, CDR2 SVGIG (reference sequence). With 0 bases clipped from V and 6 bases from J, the junction kept 10 bases outside the gene matches. The CDR3 is 15 residues long. CDR3 nucleotide sequence: TGTGCCTGGAGTGTAGGGGCAGGGGGCCGAGGCGAGCAGTACTTC. Encoded protein: CAWSVGAGGRGEQYF.

With respect to this clone: An end of the junction differs from the germline gene, which may be a read error. J is TRBJ1-2 and V is TRBV28; no reliable D call. CDR1 is MDHEN and CDR2 is SYDVKM in the germline V gene. This CDR3 contains 15 residues. CDR3 coding DNA: TGTGCCAGCAGTTTACCGCTGGGAGGGAACTATGGCTACCCCTTC. It encodes CASSLPLGGNYGYPF.

The V and J genes are TRBV7-6 and TRBJ2-2; D is unresolved. The CDR3 is 16 residues long. V dropped 0 bases and J dropped 1 base, with 9 bases sitting between them. In germline, CDR1 is SGHVS, CDR2 FNYEAQ. The CDR3 DNA is TGTGCCAGCAGCTTAGCGGCTCTTGGGAACACCGGGGAGCTGTTTTTT. Translated: CASSLAALGNTGELFF.

This sequence joins TRBV4-3 and TRBJ1-2; D possibly corresponds to TRBD1 (5 bases). The CDR3 length is 15 residues. Germline V lookup: CDR1 LGHNA, CDR2 YSLEER. With 0 bases removed from V and 4 bases from J, the gap between germline ends came to 12 bases. DNA of the CDR3: TGCGCCAGCAGCCAAGAATACGGGGGAGGCTATGGCTACACCTTC. This translates into CASSQEYGGGYGYTF.

The J gene is TRBJ2-3, the V gene TRBV7-9; TRBD1 aligns across 7 bases. This CDR3 contains 14 residues. CDR1 is SEHNR and CDR2 is FQNEAQ in the germline V gene (reference sequence). The V segment lost 1 base and the J segment 4 bases; nucleotides outside the gene matches: 2. DNA of the CDR3: TGTGCCAGCAGCTTAGACAGGGGCGCAGATACGCAGTATTTT. Protein: CASSLDRGADTQYF.

This chain uses TRBV5-1 with TRBJ1-2; D is unclear. Germline V gives CDR1 SGHRS, CDR2 YFSETQ. This CDR3 contains 14 residues. V was cut by 1 base and J by 1 base, with 8 bases left in between. The CDR3 here is CASSLRPDNYGYTF. Written as DNA, the CDR3 is TGCGCCAGCAGCTTGCGTCCAGATAACTATGGCTACACCTTC.

The chain is built from TRBV6-5 and TRBJ2-2; perhaps TRBD2 as D (6 bases). Germline loops: CDR1 MNHEY, CDR2 SVGAGI. V lost 2 bases and J 0 bases, leaving 10 bases between the germline ends. The CDR3 runs 16 residues. CDR3 loop: CASSYDRGANTGELFF. Written as DNA, the CDR3 is TGTGCCAGCAGTTACGATCGCGGGGCGAACACCGGGGAGCTGTTTTTT.

CDR3 bases: TGTGCCAGTAGTATAGAAGGTAGCGGGGGCACAGATACGCAGTATTTT. This encodes CASSIEGSGGTDTQYF. The chain combines TRBV19 with TRBJ2-3, with 8 bases matching TRBD2. CDR1 is LNHDA and CDR2 is SQIVND in the germline V gene (reference sequence). The V gene end was trimmed by 0 bases and the J gene end by 1 base; junction bases not matched to a gene: 3. The CDR3 is 16 residues long.

V is TRBV6-4 and J is TRBJ1-6; no reliable D call. Trimming took 3 bases from V and 2 from J, leaving 14 bases between them. The CDR3 is made up of 17 amino acids. Germline assignment: CDR1 MRHNA and CDR2 SNTAGT. The CDR3 DNA follows: TGTGCCAGCAGTGAATGGTCAGGCAGACCCTATAATTCACCCCTCCACTTT. It yields the protein CASSEWSGRPYNSPLHF.